The sequence of this T cell receptor (beta chain) was determined in a study of cytomegalovirus exposure and HLA in healthy donors. The PCR made use of 60 Vbeta and 13 Jbeta primers. Here immunoSEQ multiplex PCR was the method, and the copy in TCRdb shows in-frame clones only, minus some. The sample records approximately 170,000 clones, over 80% being singletons. The receptor's source is a boy younger than 10 in good health and CMV-seronegative. Input material: PBMCs.

DNA of the CDR3: TGTGCCAGCTCACCAGGGGCGGAACAGTTCTTC. Translating gives CASSPGAEQFF. This chain joins TRBV18 and TRBJ2-1; D is possibly TRBD1 (5 bases). Per germline, CDR1 KGHSH and CDR2 LQKENI. Deletions cut 2 bases from V and 13 bases from J, with 9 bases between. This CDR3 has 11 amino acids. The whole variable domain, filled in from reference TRBV18 and TRBJ2-1, reads NAGVMQNPRHLVRRRGQEARLRCSPMKGHSHVYWYRQLPEEGLKFMVYLQKENIIDESGMPKERFSAEFPKEGPSILRIQQVVRGDSAAYFCASSPGAEQFFGPGTRLTVL.